The present entry profiles one T cell receptor beta chain with its context. Its antigen is unknown. This table comes from immunoSEQ multiplex PCR, and its TCRdb copy is limited to in-frame clones, with some not included. The data hold over a million clones, with roughly 95% observed a single time. The entry originates in a study of shared clonotypes between healthy human individuals. Nashville, Tennessee was home to all donors, each a Caucasian adult. J was trimmed by 2 bases and V by 0 bases; bases with no gene match: 8. The germline V gene has CDR1 SGDLS and CDR2 YYNGEE. The CDR3 covers 17 residues. General study findings and limits: Limitation of the genetic and exposure-history diversity represented came from the few donors.

The chain carries TRBV9 and TRBJ2-3, with TRBD1 matching over 8 bases. Material for sequencing was naive CD4+ T cells sorted from blood. Subset noted: CD45RA+ positively selected. The sequence was obtained from a man aged 30 to 45 in good health. The CDR3: CASSVDVQGGLTDTQYF. CDR3 bases: TGTGCCAGCAGCGTAGATGTACAGGGGGGCCTCACAGATACGCAGTATTTT.